The 5 T cell receptor beta chains below come from one sample, sequenced in a study of beta chain features in type 1 diabetes. Their recognized antigens are unknown. Expressed TCRB transcripts were sequenced because the isolated RNA had all been reverse transcribed beforehand. The assay was immunoSEQ multiplex PCR, and TCRdb's table has in-frame clones only and misses some. Of some 350,000 clones listed, roughly 12% are singletons. Study outcomes and limitations: In every one of the four CD4+ subsets, TCRB CDR3s were moderately but significantly shorter in Type 1 diabetes patients.

The sequenced sample consisted of naive CD4+ T cells from blood. The source is a woman between 18 and 30 years old with type 1 diabetes.

The rearrangement joins TRBV6-5 to TRBJ1-1; 7 positions match TRBD1. CDR1 MNHEY and CDR2 SVGAGI come from the germline V gene. CDR3 length: 13 residues. V dropped 6 bases and J dropped 2; count of bases not matched to a gene: 3. The DNA of the CDR3 is TGTGCCAGCAGGGGGACAGTTAACACTGAAGCTTTCTTT. It is translated as CASRGTVNTEAFF.

The table lists this clone with a few counts. This chain joins TRBV4-3 and TRBJ1-1; D may be TRBD1 (5 bases). The germline gives CDR1 LGHNA, CDR2 YSLEER. The length of the CDR3 is 13 residues. Trimming cost V 5 bases and J 3 bases, with 10 bases left between them. For the CDR3, the DNA is TGCGCCAGCAGCAACACAGGCGACACTGAAGCTTTCTTT. This codes for CASSNTGDTEAFF.

This clone was seen only a few times. The V and J genes are TRBV5-1 and TRBJ2-7; D perhaps matches TRBD2 (5 bases). Looked up from germline, CDR1 is SGHRS and CDR2 is YFSETQ. There are 12 residues in the CDR3. Trimming cost V 4 bases and J 6 bases, with 11 bases left between them. CDR3 amino acids: CASSEGSSEQYF. The DNA of the CDR3 is TGCGCCAGCAGCGAAGGGAGCTCCGAGCAGTACTTC.

This chain links TRBV7-3 with TRBJ2-3, with 9 bases aligning to TRBD2. In germline, CDR1 is SGHTA, CDR2 FQGTGA. CDR3 size: 15 residues. Unmatched junction bases numbered 9, after V lost 5 bases and J lost 6 bases. CDR3 DNA sequence: TGTGCCAGCAGCCCCGTGGCGGGAGGGCCTGATACGCAGTATTTT. It yields the protein CASSPVAGGPDTQYF.

This clone was detected only a few times. The rearrangement joins TRBV19 to TRBJ2-7, with D perhaps matching TRBD1 (6 bases). The V gene's germline CDR1 is LNHDA and CDR2 SQIVND (reference sequence). The CDR3 has 12 residues. Trimming shortened V by 4 bases and J by 9 bases, and 13 bases separated the two germline ends. As DNA, the CDR3 is TGTGCCAGTAGTACGGATACAGGGCGGCAGTACGTC. The encoded protein is CASSTDTGRQYV.